Sequencing of this TCR beta chain was carried out in a study of blood T cell repertoires in COVID-19. At the level of the study: From T cells, B-cell-depleted T cells, or PBMCs came the material, which was cDNA or gDNA.

Authors' processing steps: Reference gene primer amplification gave estimated nucleated cell counts. The assay was immunoSEQ multiplex PCR, and TCRdb's table has in-frame clones only and misses some. V, J and clone size derive from that table, while D and trimming were established from the DNA sequence. This table holds tens of thousands of clones, roughly 80% found once. Per the germline V gene, CDR1 is LNHDA and CDR2 is SQIVND (reference sequence). The CDR3 has 15 residues. The V segment lost 3 bases and the J segment 5 bases; nucleotides outside the gene matches: 9. Sample: peripheral blood. The V and J genes are TRBV19 and TRBJ2-7; 8 bases are a match to TRBD2. The clonotype comes from a woman older than 75 with active or convalescent COVID-19. CDR3 region: CASSIFGTSSNEQYF. CDR3 bases: TGTGCCAGTAGTATCTTCGGGACTAGTTCTAACGAGCAGTACTTC.